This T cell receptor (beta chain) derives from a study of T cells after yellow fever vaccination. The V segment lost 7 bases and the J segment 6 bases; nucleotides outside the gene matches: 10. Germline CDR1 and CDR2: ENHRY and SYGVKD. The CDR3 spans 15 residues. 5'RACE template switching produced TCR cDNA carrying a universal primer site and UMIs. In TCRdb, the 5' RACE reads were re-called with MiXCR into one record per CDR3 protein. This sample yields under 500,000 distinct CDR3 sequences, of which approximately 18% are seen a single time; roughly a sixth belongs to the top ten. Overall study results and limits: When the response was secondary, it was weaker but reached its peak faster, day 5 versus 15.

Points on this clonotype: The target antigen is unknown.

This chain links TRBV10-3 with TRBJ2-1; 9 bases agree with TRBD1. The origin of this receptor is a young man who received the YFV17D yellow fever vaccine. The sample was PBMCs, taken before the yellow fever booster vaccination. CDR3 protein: CAIMEGTGRFNEQFF. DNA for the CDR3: TGTGCCATCATGGAGGGGACAGGGAGATTCAATGAGCAGTTCTTC.